The rows below give T cell receptor beta chains drawn from one sample of a study of T cell responses to AZD1222 COVID-19 vaccine. The table came from immunoSEQ multiplex PCR; TCRdb's copy has only in-frame clones and leaves some out. The table records about 72,000 clones, roughly 87% of them present only once. The sequenced sample was peripheral blood, obtained 28 days after the second AZD1222 dose. These receptors came from an adult who received the AZD1222 COVID-19 vaccine. The CDR3 runs from the conserved cysteine through the conserved F or W. The D gene is left open where the match is weak. Clone size is shown for a subset of rows, as once, few, many or a class of expanded clone.

v_call,d_call,j_call,cdr3_length,clone_size,cdr3_nt,cdr3_aa
TRBV15,.,TRBJ1-4,16,once,TGTGCCACCAGCAGGGAAGTACCTGCAACTAATGAAAAACTGTTTTTT,CATSREVPATNEKLFF
TRBV6-5,.,TRBJ1-1,14,.,TGTGCCAGCAGTTACGGCAGGGAAGGTACTGAAGCTTTCTTT,CASSYGREGTEAFF
TRBV6-4,.,TRBJ1-5,13,.,TGTGCCAGCAGTGAGGACACCGGTCAGCCCCAGCATTTT,CASSEDTGQPQHF
TRBV7-3,.,TRBJ2-5,14,.,TGTGCCAGCAGCTTAGGCCGGGGGAGAGAGACCCAGTACTTC,CASSLGRGRETQYF
TRBV14,.,TRBJ1-5,12,.,TGTGCCAGCAGTTCAGAGAGCCAGCCCCAGCATTTT,CASSSESQPQHF
TRBV5-4,.,TRBJ1-1,14,.,TGTGCCAGCAGCTACAGAGGGGCGAACACTGAAGCTTTCTTT,CASSYRGANTEAFF
TRBV3-1/TRBV3-2,.,TRBJ1-1,15,once,TGTGCCAGCAGCCAAGAGTGGGGTATGAACACTGAAGCTTTCTTT,CASSQEWGMNTEAFF
TRBV28,.,TRBJ2-7,13,.,TGTGCCAGCAGTTCCCAGCAGTTGTACGAGCAGTACTTC,CASSSQQLYEQYF
TRBV6-6,.,TRBJ1-1,13,.,TGTGCCAGCAGGGACCCCGGGGGGGGTGAAGCTTTCTTT,CASRDPGGGEAFF
TRBV4-2,TRBD2,TRBJ2-7,16,.,TGTGCCAGCAGCCCCTCTGGACTAGCGGAGAACTACGAGCAGTACTTC,CASSPSGLAENYEQYF
TRBV12-3/TRBV12-4,.,TRBJ2-1,11,few,TGTGCCAGCAGTTTAGGCCCGTACGGGTTCTTC,CASSLGPYGFF
TRBV5-1,TRBD1,TRBJ2-2,16,.,TGCGCCAGCAGCTTGAGGGACAGGGTTGACACCGGGGAGCTGTTTTTT,CASSLRDRVDTGELFF
TRBV15,.,TRBJ2-5,14,hyperexpanded,TGTGCCACCAGCAGAGGGAGCGTACAAGAGACCCAGTACTTC,CATSRGSVQETQYF
TRBV7-6,.,TRBJ2-7,14,once,TGTGCCAGCAGCCCCGGCGGGGCAGGCTACGAGCAGTACTTC,CASSPGGAGYEQYF
TRBV6-5,TRBD1,TRBJ1-4,15,.,TGTGCCAGCATCAGGGCGACAGGGAGAAATGAAAAACTGTTTTTT,CASIRATGRNEKLFF
TRBV15,TRBD1,TRBJ1-6,15,.,TGTGCCACCAGCAGAGTCCGGACAGGGAATTCACCCCTCCACTTT,CATSRVRTGNSPLHF
TRBV15,.,TRBJ2-2,16,.,TGTGCCACCAGCAGAGAGGTGGGGGCGAACACCGGGGAGCTGTTTTTT,CATSREVGANTGELFF
TRBV11-2,TRBD1,TRBJ1-2,15,.,TGTGCCAGCAGCAACCTGGACAGGGGTTTACGCGGCTACACCTTC,CASSNLDRGLRGYTF
TRBV27,.,TRBJ1-2,13,.,TGTGCCAGCAGCCCCAAGGGCAACTATGGCTACACCTTC,CASSPKGNYGYTF
TRBV14,.,TRBJ2-7,13,.,TGTGCCAGCAGCCAGGTCCGGATTGGGGAGCAGTACTTC,CASSQVRIGEQYF
TRBV30,.,TRBJ1-1,12,once,TGTGCCTGGGCCCCATCCCAGGGGGAAGCTTTCTTT,CAWAPSQGEAFF
TRBV14,.,TRBJ2-7,17,.,TGTGCCAGCAGCCAAGATCAAGGGGGTTACCTCTCCTACGAGCAGTACTTC,CASSQDQGGYLSYEQYF
TRBV12-5,TRBD1,TRBJ2-7,13,.,TGTGCTAGTGGATCCGGGACAGGGATAGAGCAGTACTTC,CASGSGTGIEQYF
TRBV28,.,TRBJ2-7,13,few,TGTGCCAGCAGTTTTAGTCAGGGGAGGGAGCAGTACTTC,CASSFSQGREQYF
TRBV7-2,TRBD1,TRBJ1-4,15,.,TGTGCCAGCAGCTTATATCGACAGGGTGAGGGAAAACTGTTTTTT,CASSLYRQGEGKLFF
TRBV14,.,TRBJ2-1,15,.,TGTGCCAGCAGCCCCGTTGGCGCGGCGTACAATGAGCAGTTCTTC,CASSPVGAAYNEQFF
TRBV18,.,TRBJ2-2,12,.,TGTGCCAGCTCACCAGGCGGCGGGGAGCTGTTTTTT,CASSPGGGELFF
TRBV7-9,.,TRBJ1-2,16,few,TGTGCCAGCAGCTCAGCGACAGGACCGGCTAACTATGGCTACACCTTC,CASSSATGPANYGYTF
TRBV19,TRBD2,TRBJ2-1,15,.,TGTGCCAGTAAAAAAGCTAGCGGGATTTACAATGAGCAGTTCTTC,CASKKASGIYNEQFF
TRBV6-6,.,TRBJ1-4,12,.,TGTGCCAGCAGTTACTCAGGGGAAAAACTGTTTTTT,CASSYSGEKLFF
TRBV5-1,.,TRBJ1-3,15,.,TGCGCCAGCAGGCCAGTCGGGACTCCTGGAAACACCATATATTTT,CASRPVGTPGNTIYF
TRBV28,.,TRBJ2-5,14,once,TGTGCCAGCAGCCGTGGGACGGCCCAAGAGACCCAGTACTTC,CASSRGTAQETQYF
TRBV27,.,TRBJ2-7,14,.,TGTGCCAGCAGTTCCCGGGGCTATATCTACGAGCAGTACTTC,CASSSRGYIYEQYF
TRBV14,.,TRBJ1-4,13,.,TGTGCCAGCAGCCAGGCAGGAGGGCATAAATTGTTTTTT,CASSQAGGHKLFF
TRBV14,.,TRBJ1-2,13,.,TGTGCCAGCAGCCTCGGAGCGATTTACGGCTACACCTTC,CASSLGAIYGYTF
TRBV3-1/TRBV3-2,TRBD1,TRBJ2-6,17,once,TGTGCCAGCAGCAACGAACAGGGGGCAACTGGGGCCAACGTCCTGACTTTC,CASSNEQGATGANVLTF
TRBV28,.,TRBJ1-1,14,.,TGTGCCAGCAGTTCCCCTTCATGGGGTACTGAAGCTTTCTTT,CASSSPSWGTEAFF
TRBV5-4,.,TRBJ2-5,15,.,TGTGCCAGCAGCTTGTCTCAGGGGTACCAAGAGACCCAGTACTTC,CASSLSQGYQETQYF
TRBV6-1,.,TRBJ1-4,16,once,TGTGCCAGCAGTGAAACTATCGACCGAGGGGGAGTAGGACTGTTTTTT,CASSETIDRGGVGLFF
TRBV28,TRBD2,TRBJ2-3,16,.,TGTGCCAGCAGTTTCCTCCGGGGGGGAGGCGCAGATACGCAGTATTTT,CASSFLRGGGADTQYF
TRBV11-2,TRBD1,TRBJ2-7,18,.,TGTGCCAGCAGCTTAGCGGTGGGGGGGACAGGGGGCACCTACGAGCAGTACTTC,CASSLAVGGTGGTYEQYF
TRBV19,TRBD2,TRBJ2-3,15,.,TGTGCCAGTAGTCTTAGCGGGAGAACCCCAGATACGCAGTATTTT,CASSLSGRTPDTQYF
TRBV4-1,.,TRBJ2-7,20,.,TGCGCCAGCAGCCAAGATTTTTTTGGACCCGAGTTCCTAGAGGAATACGAGCAGTACTTC,CASSQDFFGPEFLEEYEQYF
TRBV19,.,TRBJ1-5,15,.,TGTGCCAGTAGTATTAACTCAGGGGGCAATCAGCCCCAGCATTTT,CASSINSGGNQPQHF
TRBV7-9,.,TRBJ1-2,14,few,TGTGCCAGCAGCTTAGTTCAGGCTAACTATGGCTACACCTTC,CASSLVQANYGYTF
TRBV3-1/TRBV3-2,.,TRBJ1-1,14,.,TGTGCCAGCAGCCCTCACCGGGGAAACACTGAAGCTTTCTTT,CASSPHRGNTEAFF
TRBV5-4,.,TRBJ2-7,12,.,TGTGCCAGCAGCTTAAGTTCAAGCGAGCAGTACTTC,CASSLSSSEQYF
TRBV4-2,TRBD1,TRBJ1-1,17,few,TGTGCCAGCAGCCAGCCGGGACAGGGATATTTTGACACTGAAGCTTTCTTT,CASSQPGQGYFDTEAFF
TRBV28,TRBD1,TRBJ1-6,16,.,TGTGCCAGCGGGGTGGGAGGACAGGCTTATAATTCACCCCTCCACTTT,CASGVGGQAYNSPLHF
TRBV7-9,.,TRBJ2-6,18,.,TGTGCCAGCAGCCGTACGGAGAGATTTATGGGTGGGGCCAACGTCCTGACTTTC,CASSRTERFMGGANVLTF
TRBV7-9,.,TRBJ1-2,13,.,TGTGCCAGCAGCCTAGGGGAGGTCGATGGCTACACCTTC,CASSLGEVDGYTF
TRBV4-1,TRBD1,TRBJ1-2,16,.,TGCGCCAGCAGCCACGGACAGACAGGGTCCAACTATGGCTACACCTTC,CASSHGQTGSNYGYTF
TRBV10-3,TRBD1,TRBJ1-1,13,few,TGTGCCATCAGAGCGGGACAGGGTCTTGCAGCTTTCTTT,CAIRAGQGLAAFF
TRBV19,.,TRBJ1-2,13,.,TGTGCCAGTAGTTTGGGAACAGGCTATGGCTACACCTTC,CASSLGTGYGYTF